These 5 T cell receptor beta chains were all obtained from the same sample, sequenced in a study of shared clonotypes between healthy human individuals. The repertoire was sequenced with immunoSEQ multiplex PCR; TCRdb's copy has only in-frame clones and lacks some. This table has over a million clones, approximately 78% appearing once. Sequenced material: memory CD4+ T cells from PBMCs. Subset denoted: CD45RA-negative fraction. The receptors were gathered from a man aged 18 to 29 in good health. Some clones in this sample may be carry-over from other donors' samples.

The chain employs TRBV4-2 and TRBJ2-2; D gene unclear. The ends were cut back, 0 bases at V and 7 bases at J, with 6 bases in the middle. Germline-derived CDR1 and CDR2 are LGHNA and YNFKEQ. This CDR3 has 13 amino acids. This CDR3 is CASSQDSGGELFF. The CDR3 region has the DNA TGTGCCAGCAGCCAAGATTCCGGCGGGGAGCTGTTTTTT.

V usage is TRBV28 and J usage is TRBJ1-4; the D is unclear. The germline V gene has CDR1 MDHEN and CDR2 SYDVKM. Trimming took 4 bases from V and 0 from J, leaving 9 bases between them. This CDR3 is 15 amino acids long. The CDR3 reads CASSSSGATNEKLFF. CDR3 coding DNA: TGTGCCAGCAGTTCCTCCGGGGCAACTAATGAAAAACTGTTTTTT.

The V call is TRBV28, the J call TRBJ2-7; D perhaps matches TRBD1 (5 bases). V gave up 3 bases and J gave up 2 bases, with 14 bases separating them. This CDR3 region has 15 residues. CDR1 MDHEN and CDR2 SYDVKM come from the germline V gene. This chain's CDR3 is CASSFAQGTPYEQYF. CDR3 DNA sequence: TGTGCCAGCAGTTTCGCCCAGGGAACCCCCTACGAGCAGTACTTC.

The CDR3 sequence: CASSIEGYSAYEQYF. CDR3 sequence (DNA): TGTGCCAGTAGTATAGAGGGATACTCTGCCTACGAGCAGTACTTC. This chain connects TRBV19 to TRBJ2-7; the D is unclear. Trimming left V 0 bases short and J 2 bases short, with 11 bases between. CDR1 is LNHDA and CDR2 is SQIVND in the germline V gene (reference sequence). This CDR3 is built from 15 residues.

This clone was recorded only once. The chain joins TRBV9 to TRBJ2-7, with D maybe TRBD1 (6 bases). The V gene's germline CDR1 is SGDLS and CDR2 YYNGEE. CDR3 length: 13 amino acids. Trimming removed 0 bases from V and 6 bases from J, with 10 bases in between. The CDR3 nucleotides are TGTGCCAGCAGCGTAGGGGGGCTGGGCGAGCAGTACTTC. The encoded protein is CASSVGGLGEQYF.